This T cell receptor (beta chain) is drawn from a study of CD8 T cells in ankylosing spondylitis. Study findings and constraints: It was reported that disease-linked clones were significantly enriched in matched ankylosing spondylitis synovial fluid. Characteristic, it appeared, of ankylosing spondylitis blood was a TCR beta motif of 7 or 8 highly homologous variants.

V lost 5 bases to trimming and J lost 4 bases, with 21 bases between them. The CDR3 loop spans 15 amino acids. The germline CDR1 and CDR2 sequences are DFQATT and SNEGSKA (reference sequence). Each CDR3 protein gets one entry after TCRdb re-called the 5' RACE reads with MiXCR. The profile covers roughly 400,000 distinct CDR3 sequences, with approximately 20% appearing a single time and 16% taken by the ten largest. In the case of this clonotype: What it binds is not known.

The V and J genes are TRBV20-1 and TRBJ2-7; D is possibly TRBD1 (6 bases). The origin of this receptor is a male donor with ankylosing spondylitis. Material: blood, either unsorted or a sorted T cell fraction (not recorded which). CDR3 sequence: CSAEPLGVGAYEQYF. CDR3 nucleotides: TGCAGTGCTGAGCCCCTCGGGGTGGGGGCTTACGAGCAGTACTTC.